Listed here is a single TCR beta chain. Data came from immunoSEQ multiplex PCR; TCRdb stores just in-frame clones and leaves some out. The sample shows around 75,000 clones, about 89% of them seen only once. This entry belongs to a study of technical replicates of blood from a handful of donors. CDR1 and CDR2 (germline): MDHEN, SYDVKM. The CDR3 runs 13 residues. Trimming pared 5 bases from V and 8 bases from J, leaving 15 bases between. The chain uses TRBV28 and TRBJ1-1, with D uncertain. The TCR sequence derives from a human donor in good health. Sequenced: T cells isolated from PBMCs. CDR3 sequence reads: CASSLGRGLEAFF. DNA of the CDR3: TGTGCCAGCAGTCTCGGGAGAGGGTTGGAAGCTTTCTTT.